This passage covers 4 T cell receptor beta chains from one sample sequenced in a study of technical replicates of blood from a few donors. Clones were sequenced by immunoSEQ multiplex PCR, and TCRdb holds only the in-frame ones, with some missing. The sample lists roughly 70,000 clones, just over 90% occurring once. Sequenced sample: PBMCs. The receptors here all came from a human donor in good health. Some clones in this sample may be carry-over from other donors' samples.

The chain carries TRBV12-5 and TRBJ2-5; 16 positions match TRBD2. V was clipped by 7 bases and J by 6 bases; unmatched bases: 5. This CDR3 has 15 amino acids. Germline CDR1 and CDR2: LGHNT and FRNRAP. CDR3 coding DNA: TGTGCTAGTGCCCCGGGACTAGCGGGGGGGCAGACCCAGTACTTC. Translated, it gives CASAPGLAGGQTQYF.

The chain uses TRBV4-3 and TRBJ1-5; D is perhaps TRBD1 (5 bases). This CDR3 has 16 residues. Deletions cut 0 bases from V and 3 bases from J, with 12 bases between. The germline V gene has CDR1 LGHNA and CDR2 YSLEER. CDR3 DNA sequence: TGCGCCAGCAGCCAAGATTGGGGGGGTTCCAATCAGCCCCAGCATTTT. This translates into CASSQDWGGSNQPQHF.

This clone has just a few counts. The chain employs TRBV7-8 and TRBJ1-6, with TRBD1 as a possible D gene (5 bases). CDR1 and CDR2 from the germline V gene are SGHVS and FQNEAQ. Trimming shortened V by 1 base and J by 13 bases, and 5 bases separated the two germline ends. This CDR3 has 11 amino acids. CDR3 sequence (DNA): TGTGCCAGCAGCTTAGAGGGGCCCCTCCACTTT. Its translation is CASSLEGPLHF.

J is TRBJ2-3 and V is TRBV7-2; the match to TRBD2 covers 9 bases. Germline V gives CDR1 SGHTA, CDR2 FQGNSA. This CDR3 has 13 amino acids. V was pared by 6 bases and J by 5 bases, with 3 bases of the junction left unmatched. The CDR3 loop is CASRRSGGDTQYF. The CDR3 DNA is TGTGCCAGCAGACGTAGCGGGGGAGATACGCAGTATTTT.